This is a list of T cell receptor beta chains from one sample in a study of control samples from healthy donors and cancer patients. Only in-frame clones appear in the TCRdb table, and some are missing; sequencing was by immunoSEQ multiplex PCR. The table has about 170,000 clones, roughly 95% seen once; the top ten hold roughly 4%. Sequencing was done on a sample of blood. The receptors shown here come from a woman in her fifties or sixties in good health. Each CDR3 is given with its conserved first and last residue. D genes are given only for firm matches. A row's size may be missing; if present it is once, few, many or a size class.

TGCGCCAGCAGCCAAGGCGGTGTTTGGAGAGAGACCCAGTACTTC	CASSQGGVWRETQYF	TRBV4-3	TRBJ2-5	-	-
TGTGCCAGGGGTAGTGAGGATGAAGCTTTCTTT	CARGSEDEAFF	TRBV5-3	TRBJ1-1	-	-
TGTGCCAGCTCACAGGCACATGGGGGGGGACCGATGAACACTGAAGCTTTCTTT	CASSQAHGGGPMNTEAFF	TRBV18	TRBJ1-1	-	-
TGTGCCAGCAGCTCCGCGGGACAGGGGACCACTGAAGCTTTCTTT	CASSSAGQGTTEAFF	TRBV4-2	TRBJ1-1	TRBD1	-
TGTGCCAGCACCTACACGAACAGGGAACGAAATTCACCCCTCCACTTT	CASTYTNRERNSPLHF	TRBV19	TRBJ1-6	-	-
TGCAGTGCTATATCTCGAGCCGAGCAGTACTTC	CSAISRAEQYF	TRBV20-1	TRBJ2-7	-	-
TGTGCCACCAGCAGAGGGGATGGGGCTGTAGTATTCTTT	CATSRGDGAVVFF	TRBV15	TRBJ1-1	-	-
TGTGCCAGCAGCGTACAAACCGGGACAGGAGGGGAGACCCAGTACTTC	CASSVQTGTGGETQYF	TRBV7-9	TRBJ2-5	TRBD1	-
TGTGCCAGTAGTTCCCGACGGAAACAAGAGACCCAGTACTTC	CASSSRRKQETQYF	TRBV19	TRBJ2-5	-	-
TGTGCCAGCAGTTACGGGTGGGGTGAGCAGTTCTTC	CASSYGWGEQFF	TRBV6-5	TRBJ2-1	-	-
TGTGCCAGCAGCGTAGAGGGGGGCCTGGCAGCTTTCTTT	CASSVEGGLAAFF	TRBV9	TRBJ1-1	-	-
TGTGCCAGCAGCTTATCATTCACCTACACCGGGGAGCTGTTTTTT	CASSLSFTYTGELFF	TRBV11-2	TRBJ2-2	-	-
TGTGCCACCAGCAGAGCTGGGGAGACCCAGTACTTC	CATSRAGETQYF	TRBV15	TRBJ2-5	-	-
TGTGCCAGCAGCCCCCGGACAGGGGACTATGGCTACACCTTC	CASSPRTGDYGYTF	TRBV7-9	TRBJ1-2	TRBD1	-
TGTGCCAGCAGTGAAATAAGGGGTAGCTCCTACGAGCAGTACTTC	CASSEIRGSSYEQYF	TRBV25-1	TRBJ2-7	-	-
TGTGCCAGCAGCCCACCTTGGGGGGGGACTATGGCGGATACGCAGTATTTT	CASSPPWGGTMADTQYF	TRBV11-2	TRBJ2-3	TRBD2	-
TGTGCCAGCAGCACCTCTAATCAAGAGACCCAGTACTTC	CASSTSNQETQYF	TRBV6-2/TRBV6-3	TRBJ2-5	-	-
TGTGCCAGCAGTGAAGCGCCCCAGGGAGGTCGTAGTGGCTACACCTTC	CASSEAPQGGRSGYTF	TRBV2	TRBJ1-2	-	-
TGTGCCAGCAGTGAACAGGGTGGTTTCCGTACCGGGGAGCTGTTTTTT	CASSEQGGFRTGELFF	TRBV2	TRBJ2-2	-	-
TGTGCCATCAGTGAAGATACGTTTAATGAAAAACTGTTTTTT	CAISEDTFNEKLFF	TRBV10-3	TRBJ1-4	-	-
TGTGCCAGCTCACCCAGTGCGGGACAGGGTGGCACAGATACGCAGTATTTT	CASSPSAGQGGTDTQYF	TRBV18	TRBJ2-3	TRBD1	-
TGTGCCAGCAGTGATGTCGGGCAGGGGATGGGTATTGAAGCTTTCTTT	CASSDVGQGMGIEAFF	TRBV2	TRBJ1-1	-	once
TGCGCCAGCAGCCAAGATTCTGCGGGCACCGCAATGACCCAGTACTTC	CASSQDSAGTAMTQYF	TRBV4-3	TRBJ2-5	-	-
TGTGCCAGAAGCTGCCGGGACAGAGTCTTATTCTCTGGAAACACCATATATTTT	CARSCRDRVLFSGNTIYF	TRBV7-5	TRBJ1-3	-	-
TGTGCCAGCAGTCCCGAGACAGGGTTTGGAGGTGAAAAACTGTTTTTT	CASSPETGFGGEKLFF	TRBV6-2/TRBV6-3	TRBJ1-4	TRBD1	-
TGTGCCAGCTTAGCACAGACTGAAGCTTTCTTT	CASLAQTEAFF	TRBV6-6	TRBJ1-1	-	-
TGCGCCAGCAGCCAAGATTTTGGATTGAACTATGGCTACACCTTC	CASSQDFGLNYGYTF	TRBV4-3	TRBJ1-2	-	-
TGTGCCAGCAGTGGGACAGGTAGAAATCAGCCCCAGCATTTT	CASSGTGRNQPQHF	TRBV2	TRBJ1-5	TRBD1	-
TGTGCCAGCAGCCGTAGTGGCAGGAACTCAGATACGCAGTATTTT	CASSRSGRNSDTQYF	TRBV27	TRBJ2-3	-	-
TGTGCCAGCAGTTTTACCTTTAACTATGGCTACACCTTC	CASSFTFNYGYTF	TRBV12-3/TRBV12-4	TRBJ1-2	-	few
TGCGCCAGCAGCCAAGTGCGGGGAGGCACAGATACGCAGTATTTT	CASSQVRGGTDTQYF	TRBV4-1	TRBJ2-3	-	-
TGCGCCAGCAGCCAAGATAGGACAGGGGGCGGCTACACCTTC	CASSQDRTGGGYTF	TRBV4-3	TRBJ1-2	TRBD1	-
TGTGCCAGCAGCCGGACTAGCGCCTCCTACGAGCAGTACTTC	CASSRTSASYEQYF	TRBV7-8	TRBJ2-7	TRBD2	-
TGCGCCGTTACGGCCCAGTACTTC	CAVTAQYF	TRBV23-1	TRBJ2-5	-	-
TGTGCCAGCAGTTACCACCAAAACCTGGGCACAGATACGCAGTATTTT	CASSYHQNLGTDTQYF	TRBV6-6	TRBJ2-3	-	-
TGTGCCAGCAGCGTGAATCAGGGCCGCTACACCTTC	CASSVNQGRYTF	TRBV12-3/TRBV12-4	TRBJ1-2	-	-
TGTGCCAGCAGTTGGCTGGGGCCGCCCTCTGGAAACACCATATATTTT	CASSWLGPPSGNTIYF	TRBV6-2/TRBV6-3	TRBJ1-3	-	few
TGTGCCAGCAGTCAATTCCGGGACTATGGCTACACCTTC	CASSQFRDYGYTF	TRBV7-9	TRBJ1-2	-	-
TGTGCCAGCAGTAAGACGGTCACTGAAGCTTTCTTT	CASSKTVTEAFF	TRBV6-5	TRBJ1-1	-	-
TGTGCCAGCAGTGAAGTCCGAGCCCTTGGGACTGAAGCTTTCTTT	CASSEVRALGTEAFF	TRBV2	TRBJ1-1	-	-
TGTGCCAGCAGTAGAACTTTTACCTACGAGCAGTACTTC	CASSRTFTYEQYF	TRBV9	TRBJ2-7	-	-
TGTGCCAGCAGCCAAGGATTCCCCAGATCTGCTTTCTTT	CASSQGFPRSAFF	TRBV4-2	TRBJ1-1	-	-
TGTGCCTGGAGTCGGCAGGGGGCTGAAAAACTGTTTTTT	CAWSRQGAEKLFF	TRBV30	TRBJ1-4	TRBD1	-
TGTGCCAGCAGCAAAGGGGGACAGGACCTAACCCGACATGAAGCTTTCTTT	CASSKGGQDLTRHEAFF	TRBV21-1	TRBJ1-1	-	-
TGTGCCAGCAGCGAAAGGGCTAATGAAAAACTGTTTTTT	CASSERANEKLFF	TRBV7-2	TRBJ1-4	-	-
TGTGCCTGGAGTGTACAAACCGGGCGGGATCAGCCCCAGCATTTT	CAWSVQTGRDQPQHF	TRBV30	TRBJ1-5	-	-
TGTGCCAGCAGCTTAATTGGGAATTCACCCCTCCACTTT	CASSLIGNSPLHF	TRBV5-4	TRBJ1-6	-	-
TGCGCCAGCAGCGCACGCGGGGACGCGCGATTATTCGTGAACACTGAAGCTTTCTTT	CASSARGDARLFVNTEAFF	TRBV5-1	TRBJ1-1	-	-
TGTGCCATCGTGCCGGGACAGGGGGCGCTGGGATATGGCTACACCTTC	CAIVPGQGALGYGYTF	TRBV10-3	TRBJ1-2	TRBD1	-
TGTGCCAGCAGCCGAATCGGGTCGAATTCACCCCTCCACTTT	CASSRIGSNSPLHF	TRBV7-9	TRBJ1-6	-	-
TGCGCCAGCACCGCCGGGACATCGAACTATGGCTACACCTTC	CASTAGTSNYGYTF	TRBV10-2	TRBJ1-2	-	-
TGTGCCACCAGCAGAGAGCTTACACGGAGCTCTGGAAACACCATATATTTT	CATSRELTRSSGNTIYF	TRBV15	TRBJ1-3	-	-
TGTGCCAGCAGTCCAGACAGGGGATTCGAAAAACTGTTTTTT	CASSPDRGFEKLFF	TRBV6-6	TRBJ1-4	TRBD1	-
TGCAGCACCCAGGGGGGGGCCCATCAGCCCCAGCATTTT	CSTQGGAHQPQHF	TRBV29-1	TRBJ1-5	TRBD1	-
TGTGCCAGCAGTCCTACGGACAGAAATAATTCACCCCTCCACTTT	CASSPTDRNNSPLHF	TRBV6-5	TRBJ1-6	-	-
TGTGCCAGCAGCAAATATACAGGGGATCAGCCCCAGCATTTT	CASSKYTGDQPQHF	TRBV6-2/TRBV6-3	TRBJ1-5	TRBD1	once
TGTGCCAGCGACAGGAAGAGGGTAGGGACAGGGGAATATAGTGAAGCTTTCTTT	CASDRKRVGTGEYSEAFF	TRBV21-1	TRBJ1-1	-	-
TGTGCCAGCAGCCTGGACGAAGAGACCCAGTACTTC	CASSLDEETQYF	TRBV5-4	TRBJ2-5	-	-
TGTGCCACCAGCAGAGATCTGGCGGGGGGGCGACGGTACTTC	CATSRDLAGGRRYF	TRBV15	TRBJ2-5	TRBD2	-